Below are 9 T cell receptor beta chains sequenced from a single sample in a study of blood T cell repertoires in COVID-19. Sequencing used immunoSEQ multiplex PCR; TCRdb keeps in-frame clones, though not all of them. In the table there are about 110,000 clones, 76% of which are singletons. The specimen sequenced was peripheral blood. All receptors come from an elderly man with COVID-19, enrolled during active disease.

CDR3 DNA: TGTGCCAGCAGCCACCGGTCCCGGGACAGGGGCAATGAGCAGTTCTTC. It is translated as CASSHRSRDRGNEQFF. V is TRBV11-1 and J is TRBJ2-1; 10 nucleotides line up with TRBD1. The V segment lost 5 bases and the J segment 6 bases; nucleotides outside the gene matches: 10. Germline assignment: CDR1 SGHAT and CDR2 FQDESV (reference sequence). The CDR3 totals 16 residues.

This chain connects TRBV5-4 to TRBJ1-6; D is unresolved. Germline V gene sequence: CDR1 SGHNT, CDR2 YYREEE (reference sequence). This CDR3 region has 16 residues. Trimming shortened V by 4 bases and J by 4 bases, and 15 bases separated the two germline ends. The DNA for the CDR3 is TGTGCCAGCAGCCGAGGAGCTGATTGGTATAATTCACCCCTCCACTTT. Protein sequence: CASSRGADWYNSPLHF. The full variable domain, completed using reference TRBV5-4 and TRBJ1-6, is ETGVTQSPTHLIKTRGQQVTLRCSSQSGHNTVSWYQQALGQGPQFIFQYYREEENGRGNFPPRFSGLQFPNYSSELNVNALELDDSALYLCASSRGADWYNSPLHFGNGTRLTVT.

The V and J genes are TRBV2 and TRBJ1-1; D ambiguous. The CDR3 extends over 13 amino acids. V was cut by 4 bases and J by 1 base, with 7 bases left in between. CDR1 is SNHLY and CDR2 is FYNNEI in the germline V gene. As DNA, the CDR3 is TGTGCCAGCAGTGTTACGGGGAACACTGAAGCTTTCTTT. Amino acid sequence: CASSVTGNTEAFF.

V and J are TRBV27 and TRBJ1-1, with D unresolved. Deletions cut 2 bases from V and 3 bases from J, with 10 bases between. The CDR3 is 14 residues long. Germline assignment: CDR1 MNHEY and CDR2 SMNVEV (reference sequence). CDR3 DNA: TGTGCCAGCAGTTTAGGCAGGTGGGACACTGAAGCTTTCTTT. The encoded protein is CASSLGRWDTEAFF.

The gene calls are TRBV5-1 and TRBJ2-7, with 7 bases that match TRBD1. The CDR3 has 16 amino acids. Germline-derived CDR1 and CDR2 are SGHRS and YFSETQ. The trim removed 2 bases at V and 1 base at J, leaving 9 bases unmatched. The CDR3 DNA is TGCGCCAGCAGCTTCAGAGGACAGGAAGGTTCCTACGAGCAGTACTTC. Its translation: CASSFRGQEGSYEQYF.

The CDR3 DNA reads as TGTGCCAGCAGCGAAGATCCCGGCGGGAGAAAGGGAGAAGATGAGCAGTTCTTC. Translated: CASSEDPGGRKGEDEQFF. The chain employs TRBV9 and TRBJ2-1; 7 bases agree with TRBD2. The V and J ends lost 3 bases and 8 bases, in that order; junction bases with no gene match: 20. Germline values: CDR1 SGDLS, CDR2 YYNGEE. The CDR3 covers 18 residues.

The chain is built from TRBV5-1 and TRBJ2-5, with 10 positions matching TRBD2. The CDR3 totals 15 residues. Trimming cost V 0 bases and J 5 bases; bases outside gene matches: 4. Germline loops: CDR1 SGHRS, CDR2 YFSETQ. The CDR3 sequence is CASSLAGTSAETQYF. The CDR3 DNA is TGCGCCAGCAGCTTGGCCGGGACTAGCGCCGAGACCCAGTACTTC.

This clone was recorded only once. V usage is TRBV2 and J usage is TRBJ2-5; the match to TRBD1 covers 8 bases. Trimming removed 8 bases from V and 1 base from J; junction bases left unmatched: 3. This CDR3 region has 13 residues. Germline V gives CDR1 SNHLY, CDR2 FYNNEI. The CDR3 protein is CASSGQVQETQYF. CDR3 DNA: TGTGCCAGCTCGGGACAGGTCCAAGAGACCCAGTACTTC. Full variable domain (missing parts from reference TRBV2 and TRBJ2-5): EPEVTQTPSHQVTQMGQEVILRCVPISNHLYFYWYRQILGQKVEFLVSFYNNEISEKSEIFDDQFSVERPDGSNFTLKIRSTKLEDSAMYFCASSGQVQETQYFGPGTRLLVL.

The CDR3 DNA is TGCGCCAGCAGCTTGGGGACAGGCAATCAAGAGACCCAGTACTTC. Protein product: CASSLGTGNQETQYF. The chain recombines TRBV5-1 with TRBJ2-5, with 7 bases matching TRBD1. Trimming at V came to 0 bases and at J to 2 bases, leaving 4 bases not matched to a gene. The CDR3 is made up of 15 amino acids. Germline V gene data show CDR1 as SGHRS and CDR2 as YFSETQ.